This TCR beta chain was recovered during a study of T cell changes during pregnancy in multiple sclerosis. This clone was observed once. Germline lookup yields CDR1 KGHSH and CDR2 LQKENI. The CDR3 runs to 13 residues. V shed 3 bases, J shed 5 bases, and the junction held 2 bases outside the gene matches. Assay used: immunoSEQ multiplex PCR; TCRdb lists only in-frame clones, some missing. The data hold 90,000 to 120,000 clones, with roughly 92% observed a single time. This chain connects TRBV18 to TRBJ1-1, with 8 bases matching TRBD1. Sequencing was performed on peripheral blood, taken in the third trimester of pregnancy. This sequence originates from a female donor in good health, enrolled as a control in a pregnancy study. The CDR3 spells CASSPGQETEAFF. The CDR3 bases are TGTGCCAGCTCACCGGGACAGGAGACTGAAGCTTTCTTT.